This TCR beta chain was recovered during a study of cytomegalovirus exposure and HLA in healthy donors. CDR1 MGHRA and CDR2 YSYEKL come from the germline V gene. This CDR3 comprises 15 residues. With 0 bases removed from V and 2 bases from J, the gap between germline ends came to 8 bases. The PCR ran on 60 Vbeta and 13 Jbeta primers. Some clones are missing from TCRdb's copy, which holds only in-frame ones; the method was immunoSEQ multiplex PCR. The sample lists fewer than 120,000 clones, approximately 86% occurring once. V and J are TRBV4-1 and TRBJ1-5; TRBD1 might be the D (5 bases). This TCR was recovered from a man between 40 and 49 years old in good health and CMV-seronegative. Sequenced sample: PBMCs. The CDR3: CASSQEPGRNQPQHF. In DNA form, the CDR3 reads TGCGCCAGCAGCCAAGAACCAGGGCGCAATCAGCCCCAGCATTTT.